Listed below are T cell receptor beta chains from one sample, sequenced in a study of tumor-infiltrating lymphocytes in oesophageal squamous cell carcinoma. TCRdb used MiXCR to reprocess the PCR reads, holding one entry per CDR3 protein. In the table there are 15,000 to 20,000 distinct CDR3 sequences, about 40% of which are singletons. Sequencing was performed on blood. These TCRs come from a female donor with esophageal squamous cell carcinoma. CDR3s leave out the opening cysteine and the closing phenylalanine or tryptophan.

>.|TRBV11-1
ASSWIGTNNEQY
>TRBJ1-5|TRBV6-2/TRBV6-3
ASKNPGVNQPQH
>TRBJ2-3|TRBV5-5
ASSLRPSTDTQY
>TRBJ2-7|TRBV28
ASSGSSQY
>TRBJ1-1|TRBV18
ASSPPVGGNTEAF
>.|TRBV6-1
ASISLAGGVSEQY
>TRBJ2-6|TRBV28
ASSFRLISGANVLT
>TRBJ2-6|TRBV6-1
ASRGKTSAPGANVLT
>.|TRBV12-3/TRBV12-4
ASSPNAGTGRIYEQY
>.|TRBV7-9
ASSYGDRFTYEQY
>TRBJ2-2|TRBV7-2
ASSLRTSGTAGELF
>TRBJ2-2|TRBV5-1
ASSLEVGGELF
>TRBJ2-7|TRBV4-2
ASSYGTGLMGEQY
>TRBJ1-6|TRBV7-8
ASSSLTGNNSPLH
>.|TRBV3-1
ASSQPTGLGYEQY
>TRBJ2-3|TRBV9
ASSTRTSTDTQY
>.|TRBV24-1
ATSGTTGYGTGAYNEQF
>.|TRBV7-6
ASSLKGRGDRDNEQF
>TRBJ2-7|TRBV7-8
ASSLRQNQGEQY
>TRBJ1-1|TRBV5-5
ASSLDLNTEAF
>TRBJ1-1|TRBV29-1
SVVARGVNTEAF
>.|TRBV7-2
ASSLGLLGKNIQY
>TRBJ2-1|TRBV11-3
ASSGATGGTYNEQF
>TRBJ2-7|TRBV28
ASSSPDRGRYEQY
>TRBJ1-6|TRBV5-1
ASSLGGSGGGSPLH
>TRBJ1-1|TRBV6-6
ASSYVSGNEAF
>TRBJ2-1|TRBV7-6
ASSLEVGLAYNEQF
>.|TRBV28
ASTLYLGGNYEQY
>TRBJ2-5|TRBV7-2
ASSLAYATRSQY